The clone carrying this T cell receptor beta chain was picked up a small number of times. TCRdb's table, derived via immunoSEQ multiplex PCR, lists solely in-frame clones and lacks some. Here the sample spans more than 150,000 clones, about 80% being singletons. The data were taken from a study of blood T cell repertoires in COVID-19. V dropped 5 bases and J dropped 4 bases, with 11 bases sitting between them. Germline assignment: CDR1 SEHNR and CDR2 FQNEAQ (reference sequence). This CDR3 is built from 14 residues. The sequenced sample consisted of PBMCs or T cells enriched from blood (not recorded which). This TCR was sampled from a man aged 60 to 69 who had been exposed to COVID-19. The chain employs TRBV7-9 and TRBJ2-2; perhaps TRBD2 as D (5 bases). CDR3 in amino acids: CASSPGSFTGELFF. CDR3 DNA: TGTGCCAGCAGCCCGGGGTCCTTCACCGGGGAGCTGTTTTTT.